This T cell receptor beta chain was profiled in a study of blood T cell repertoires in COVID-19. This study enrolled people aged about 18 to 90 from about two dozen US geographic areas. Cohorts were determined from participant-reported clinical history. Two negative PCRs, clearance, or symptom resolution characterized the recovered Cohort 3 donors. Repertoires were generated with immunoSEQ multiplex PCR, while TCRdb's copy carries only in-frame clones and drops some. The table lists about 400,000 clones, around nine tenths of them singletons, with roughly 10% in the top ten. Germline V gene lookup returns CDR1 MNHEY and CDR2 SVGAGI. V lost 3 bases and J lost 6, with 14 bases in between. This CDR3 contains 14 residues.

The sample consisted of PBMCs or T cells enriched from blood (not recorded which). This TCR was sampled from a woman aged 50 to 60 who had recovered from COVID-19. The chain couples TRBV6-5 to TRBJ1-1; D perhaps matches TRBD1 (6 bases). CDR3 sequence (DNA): TGTGCCAGCAGTTATCAGGGGTTGGGGTCTGAAGCTTTCTTT. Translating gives CASSYQGLGSEAFF.